These T cell receptor beta chains were read from a single sample in a study of T cells after yellow fever vaccination. TCRdb redid the calling of the 5' RACE reads with MiXCR, one entry per CDR3 protein. Seen here are 500,000 to 550,000 distinct CDR3 sequences, roughly 22% observed once, and the top ten hold roughly a sixth. The sample here was PBMCs, taken approximately 22 days after the first yellow fever vaccination. These receptors were obtained from a man aged 18 to 29 who received the YFV17D yellow fever vaccine. Both conserved end residues are part of each CDR3.

>TRBV20-1|TRBJ2-5
CSVSDIPRGTQYF
>TRBV5-1|TRBJ2-2
CASARQGDTGELFF
>TRBV7-2|TRBJ1-1
CASSAERGGNTEAFF
>TRBV25-1|TRBJ1-1
CASSGTDTEAFF
>TRBV28|TRBJ1-1
CASSLWTGSTEAFF
>TRBV28|TRBJ1-1
CASTLGDPTEAFF
>TRBV4-1|TRBJ1-1
CASSQSDGGNTEAFF
>TRBV29-1|TRBJ1-2
CSVNRANYGYTF
>TRBV4-1|TRBJ2-2
CASSLTGHPGELFF
>TRBV5-1|TRBJ2-4
CASSWDRDGAKNIQYF
>TRBV7-2|TRBJ2-1
CASSYGRISYNEQFF
>TRBV5-1|TRBJ2-2
CASSERTGGPSNTGELFF
>TRBV30|TRBJ2-1
CAWSVGGWEQFF
>TRBV3-1|TRBJ2-3
CASSQDLLSTQYF
>TRBV3-1|TRBJ2-1
CASSQGVPLSYNEQFF
>TRBV7-2|TRBJ1-6
CASGDRNYNSPLHF
>TRBV4-3|TRBJ1-1
CASSQENMNTEAFF
>TRBV18|TRBJ1-3
CASSLLSGERNTIYF
>TRBV7-2|TRBJ2-3
CASSSVLSGGFTDTQYF
>TRBV20-1|TRBJ1-1
CSAPRQTSNTEAFF
>TRBV9|TRBJ1-2
CASSPTGEGYGYTF
>TRBV27|TRBJ2-2
CASSLFSFSGQGYSGELFF